The 18 T cell receptor beta chains in this list originate from one sample, sequenced in a study of graft-versus-host responses after intestinal transplantation. Sequencing used immunoSEQ multiplex PCR; TCRdb keeps in-frame clones, though not all of them. The sample records about 94,000 clones, about 91% being singletons. The antigens these receptors bind are not known. The sequencing used unstimulated CD8+ T cells sorted from spleen or lymph node cells, collected before intestinal transplant. The receptors were gathered from a human donor who received an intestinal transplant.

This chain connects TRBV7-9 to TRBJ1-2; the D gene is possibly TRBD1 (6 bases). V shed 0 bases and J shed 0 bases, with 8 bases lying between them. CDR3 size: 15 residues. CDR1 is SEHNR and CDR2 is FQNEAQ in the germline V gene (reference sequence). The CDR3 here is CASSLADRSNYGYTF. Written as DNA, the CDR3 is TGTGCCAGCAGCTTAGCGGACAGATCTAACTATGGCTACACCTTC.

The chain uses TRBV6-6 and TRBJ2-7; 7 bases match TRBD2. Germline lookup yields CDR1 MNHNY and CDR2 SVGAGI (reference sequence). Trimming removed 7 bases from V and 6 bases from J; junction bases left unmatched: 3. The length of the CDR3 is 11 residues. In DNA, the CDR3 is TGTGCCAGCACTTGGGGGGGCGAGCAGTACTTC. This sequence encodes CASTWGGEQYF.

The gene calls are TRBV10-3 and TRBJ2-1, with 7 positions matching TRBD1. The CDR3 sequence is 12 residues long. Germline V gene sequence: CDR1 ENHRY, CDR2 SYGVKD. Losses at the gene ends were 8 bases for V and 8 bases for J; bases not matched to a gene: 6. The CDR3 sequence: CAIRDSIHEQFF. In DNA form, the CDR3 reads TGTGCCATCCGGGACAGTATCCATGAGCAGTTCTTC.

The chain uses TRBV15 and TRBJ2-3; D not certain. CDR3 length: 16 residues. V lost 1 base and J lost 0, with 11 bases in between. Germline V gene sequence: CDR1 LNHNV, CDR2 YYDKDF (reference sequence). CDR3 loop: CATSRGFSASTDTQYF. The CDR3 DNA follows: TGTGCCACCAGCAGAGGCTTCAGCGCCAGCACAGATACGCAGTATTTT.

This clone was picked up a small number of times. CDR3 sequence: CASSLGWEKLFF. CDR3 DNA: TGTGCCAGCTCTCTCGGTTGGGAAAAACTGTTTTTT. The J gene is TRBJ1-4, the V gene TRBV7-9; D gene uncertain. This CDR3 has 12 amino acids. The V end lost 8 bases, the J end lost 8 bases, and 12 bases lay between the germline ends. The germline V gene has CDR1 SEHNR and CDR2 FQNEAQ (reference sequence).

This chain links TRBV29-1 with TRBJ1-2; D is possibly TRBD1 (5 bases). V was shortened by 1 base and J by 3 bases, with 9 bases between the two germline ends. The CDR3 loop spans 13 amino acids. The V gene's germline CDR1 is SQVTM and CDR2 ANQGSEA. The CDR3 spells CSVEALTDYGYTF. CDR3 DNA sequence: TGCAGCGTTGAAGCCCTGACAGACTATGGCTACACCTTC.

This chain connects TRBV27 to TRBJ2-7, with 7 bases fitting TRBD2. The length of the CDR3 is 15 residues. Trimming at V came to 4 bases and at J to 6 bases, leaving 12 bases not matched to a gene. Germline V CDR1 and CDR2: MNHEY, SMNVEV (reference sequence). The CDR3 nucleotides read TGTGCCAGCAGTTCCCTTAGCGGGCCTCCTGGCGAGCAGTACTTC. It translates to CASSSLSGPPGEQYF.

V gene TRBV27 combines with J gene TRBJ1-6, with a tentative D call TRBD1 (5 bases). Trimming removed 8 bases at V and 9 bases at J, with 14 bases between. This CDR3 spans 13 amino acids. Germline CDR1 MNHEY, CDR2 SMNVEV (reference sequence). Here the CDR3 reads CASQTGPLSPLHF. The CDR3 DNA follows: TGTGCCAGCCAAACAGGTCCCCTTTCACCCCTCCACTTT.

The chain recombines TRBV29-1 with TRBJ2-2; TRBD2 matches at 8 bases. From germline, CDR1 is SQVTM and CDR2 ANQGSEA. The CDR3 extends over 15 amino acids. J lost 7 bases, V lost 4 bases, and 11 bases had no gene match. DNA for the CDR3: TGCAGCGTTGTAAGTGGGACTAGGAGTAGCGGGGAGCTGTTTTTT. Translated: CSVVSGTRSSGELFF.

This chain connects TRBV25-1 to TRBJ1-1; unclear D gene. Germline CDR1 and CDR2: MGHDK and SYGVNS. V gave up 4 bases and J gave up 6 bases, with 12 bases separating them. The CDR3 totals 13 residues. CDR3 sequence reads: CASSAGGFSEAFF. For the CDR3, the DNA is TGTGCCAGCAGTGCGGGAGGGTTCTCTGAAGCTTTCTTT.

The gene calls are TRBV15 and TRBJ2-2, with TRBD1 identical over 8 bases. The CDR3 totals 16 residues. The V segment lost 1 base and the J segment 7 bases; nucleotides outside the gene matches: 8. CDR1 is LNHNV, CDR2 YYDKDF, per germline (reference sequence). The CDR3 reads CATSRAPGGFNGELFF. As DNA, the CDR3 is TGTGCCACCAGCAGAGCCCCAGGGGGCTTTAACGGGGAGCTGTTTTTT. Full variable domain (missing parts from reference TRBV15 and TRBJ2-2): DAMVIQNPRYQVTQFGKPVTLSCSQTLNHNVMYWYQQKSSQAPKLLFHYYDKDFNNEADTPDNFQSRRPNTSFCFLDIRSPGLGDTAMYLCATSRAPGGFNGELFFGEGSRLTVL.

The rearrangement uses TRBV7-6 and TRBJ2-2, with 11 bases lining up with TRBD2. Looked up from germline, CDR1 is SGHVS and CDR2 is FNYEAQ. This CDR3 is 17 amino acids long. V was pared by 3 bases and J by 2 bases, with 5 bases of the junction left unmatched. CDR3 nucleotide sequence: TGTGCCAGCAGCTTTATACTAGCGGGAGAAAACACCGGGGAGCTGTTTTTT. Amino acids: CASSFILAGENTGELFF.

The chain carries TRBV30 and TRBJ2-7; TRBD1 is a possible D gene (6 bases). The germline V gene has CDR1 GTSNPN and CDR2 SVGIG (reference sequence). Trimming shortened V by 1 base and J by 2 bases, and 12 bases separated the two germline ends. This CDR3 has 14 residues. CDR3 DNA: TGTGCCTGGAGTGGCACAGGGTTTACCTACGAGCAGTACTTC. This codes for CAWSGTGFTYEQYF.

This chain joins TRBV15 and TRBJ2-2; 7 nucleotides agree with TRBD1. This CDR3 spans 15 amino acids. Germline values: CDR1 LNHNV, CDR2 YYDKDF (reference sequence). V gave up 3 bases and J gave up 0 bases; unmatched junction bases: 1. The CDR3, as DNA: TGTGCCACCAGCAGGACAGGGTCGAACACCGGGGAGCTGTTTTTT. As protein: CATSRTGSNTGELFF. The whole variable domain, remainder taken from reference TRBV15 and TRBJ2-2, is DAMVIQNPRYQVTQFGKPVTLSCSQTLNHNVMYWYQQKSSQAPKLLFHYYDKDFNNEADTPDNFQSRRPNTSFCFLDIRSPGLGDTAMYLCATSRTGSNTGELFFGEGSRLTVL.

A few counts support this clone. The chain combines TRBV6-5 with TRBJ2-2; the D is unclear. This CDR3 region has 12 residues. The V and J ends lost 0 bases and 8 bases respectively, with 4 bases between them. Germline values: CDR1 MNHEY, CDR2 SVGAGI. CDR3 coding DNA: TGTGCCAGCAGTTACTCGTATGGGGAGCTGTTTTTT. Translation gives CASSYSYGELFF.

V usage is TRBV29-1 and J usage is TRBJ2-7, with TRBD1 matching 9 bases. Germline assignment: CDR1 SQVTM and CDR2 ANQGSEA. V was clipped by 5 bases and J by 0 bases; unmatched bases: 5. There are 14 residues in the CDR3. The CDR3 DNA is TGCAGCGTTCTAGGGACAGGGTTCTCCTACGAGCAGTACTTC. It translates to CSVLGTGFSYEQYF.

This clone was counted a single time. This chain joins TRBV19 and TRBJ1-5; the D is unclear. The V and J ends lost 1 base and 6 bases respectively, with 7 bases between them. The CDR3 consists of 13 residues. CDR1 LNHDA and CDR2 SQIVND come from the germline V gene (reference sequence). CDR3 region: CASSIGAVQPQHF. The CDR3 DNA reads TGTGCCAGTAGTATAGGGGCAGTTCAGCCCCAGCATTTT.

The chain employs TRBV9 and TRBJ2-3; D is undetermined. The CDR3 has 15 residues. V lost 0 bases to trimming and J lost 0 bases, with 8 bases between them. Germline loops: CDR1 SGDLS, CDR2 YYNGEE. DNA for the CDR3: TGTGCCAGCAGCGTAGGCGTTCAAAGCACAGATACGCAGTATTTT. Protein product: CASSVGVQSTDTQYF.